This entry features one T cell receptor beta chain sequence. Antigen specificity is unknown. These data are taken from a study of beta chain features in type 1 diabetes. General observations from the study: Type 1 diabetes patients had VDJ junctions that carried fewer insertions and more deletions. Researchers caution that PCR might favor shorter templates, equally among patients and controls. Moderately but significantly shorter TCRB CDR3s were found in Type 1 diabetes patients in all four CD4+ subsets.

V was trimmed by 5 bases and J by 4 bases, leaving 20 bases between them. Germline V CDR1 and CDR2: SGHTA, FQGNSA. CDR3 size: 16 residues. All of the isolated RNA was reverse transcribed, so expressed TCRB transcripts were sequenced. The data were produced by immunoSEQ multiplex PCR, yet TCRdb's version contains in-frame clones alone and is incomplete. This table holds 400,000 to 500,000 clones, more than 11% found once. The source material was naive CD4+ T cells from blood. This TCR came from a man aged 25-45 years in good health. The V call is TRBV7-2, the J call TRBJ2-5; D is perhaps TRBD1 (5 bases). The CDR3 DNA is TGTGCCAGCAGCCGAATGCAGGGTCGTTTCGGAGAGACCCAGTACTTC. It translates to CASSRMQGRFGETQYF.